This entry lists 20 T cell receptor beta chains sequenced from one sample in a study of cytomegalovirus exposure and HLA in healthy donors. PCR used 60 Vbeta primers and 13 Jbeta primers. Clones were read by immunoSEQ multiplex PCR, and TCRdb kept only the in-frame ones, dropping some. Of 100,000 to 150,000 clones listed, roughly three quarters are singletons. The sample was PBMCs. These receptors were obtained from a woman aged 25 to 39 in good health and CMV-seronegative.

V gene TRBV7-2 combines with J gene TRBJ2-1; 11 positions match TRBD2. The germline gives CDR1 SGHTA, CDR2 FQGNSA. The CDR3 runs 16 residues. The V and J ends lost 7 bases and 5 bases, in that order; junction bases with no gene match: 10. The CDR3 sequence is CASIRRASGGNNEQFF. CDR3 nucleotide sequence: TGTGCCAGCATCCGCCGGGCTAGCGGGGGGAACAATGAGCAGTTCTTC.

The chain has TRBV6-5 and TRBJ2-7, with 9 bases aligning to TRBD1. This CDR3 region has 15 residues. V shed 0 bases and J 3 bases; nucleotides not matched to a gene: 3. Germline V gene sequence: CDR1 MNHEY, CDR2 SVGAGI. This chain's CDR3 is CASSYSWTGVYEQYF. CDR3 sequence (DNA): TGTGCCAGCAGTTACTCCTGGACAGGGGTCTACGAGCAGTACTTC.

The chain employs TRBV7-3 and TRBJ2-7, with TRBD1 identical over 7 bases. Trimming at V came to 5 bases and at J to 6 bases, leaving 10 bases not matched to a gene. The CDR3 runs 14 residues. Germline loops: CDR1 SGHTA, CDR2 FQGTGA. The CDR3 nucleotides read TGTGCCAGCAGCCCGGGGACAGAGAGTCGCGAGCAGTACTTC. Its translation is CASSPGTESREQYF.

The genes are TRBV28 and TRBJ2-7, with D perhaps matching TRBD1 (6 bases). This CDR3 is 16 amino acids long. Per germline, CDR1 MDHEN and CDR2 SYDVKM. V dropped 3 bases and J dropped 0 bases, with 15 bases sitting between them. The CDR3 nucleotides are TGTGCCAGCAGTTTCTCACAGGGAGAGCCCTCCTACGAGCAGTACTTC. Translating it yields CASSFSQGEPSYEQYF.

The rearrangement joins TRBV5-1 to TRBJ1-6; D is perhaps TRBD1 (6 bases). The germline V gene encodes CDR1 SGHRS and CDR2 YFSETQ. The length of the CDR3 is 15 residues. Deletions cut 3 bases from V and 5 bases from J, with 12 bases between. CDR3 protein: CASSSDRSHNSPLHF. CDR3 bases: TGCGCCAGCAGCTCGGACAGATCTCATAATTCACCCCTCCACTTT.

The chain links TRBV30 to TRBJ1-1, with 8 positions matching TRBD1. This CDR3 spans 12 amino acids. CDR1 is GTSNPN and CDR2 is SVGIG in the germline V gene (reference sequence). V lost 5 bases, J lost 2 bases, and 1 base stayed unmatched. CDR3 bases: TGTGCCTGGGACAGGGGAAACACTGAAGCTTTCTTT. This gives the protein CAWDRGNTEAFF.

The chain has TRBV19 and TRBJ2-7; 9 positions match TRBD1. J gave up 1 base and V 1 base, and 5 bases lay outside the gene matches. Germline V gene sequence: CDR1 LNHDA, CDR2 SQIVND (reference sequence). This CDR3 comprises 16 residues. Written as DNA, the CDR3 is TGTGCCAGTAGTATAGGTACAGGGGGCGGGTCCTACGAGCAGTACTTC. Translated, it gives CASSIGTGGGSYEQYF. The whole variable domain, remainder taken from reference TRBV19 and TRBJ2-7, is DGGITQSPKYLFRKEGQNVTLSCEQNLNHDAMYWYRQDPGQGLRLIYYSQIVNDFQKGDIAEGYSVSREKKESFPLTVTSAQKNPTAFYLCASSIGTGGGSYEQYFGPGTRLTVT.

The genes are TRBV7-8 and TRBJ1-1, with D possibly matching TRBD1 (6 bases). Trimming removed 5 bases at V and 4 bases at J, with 20 bases between. The CDR3 loop spans 16 amino acids. The germline CDR1 and CDR2 sequences are SGHVS and FQNEAQ. The CDR3 sequence: CASSASSQGSGTEAFF. The CDR3, as DNA: TGTGCCAGCAGCGCCAGCAGCCAGGGGTCGGGCACTGAAGCTTTCTTT.

The genes are TRBV2 and TRBJ2-5; 12 nucleotides agree with TRBD2. V shed 6 bases and J 5 bases; nucleotides not matched to a gene: 7. The CDR3 has 15 residues. CDR1 and CDR2 from the germline V gene are SNHLY and FYNNEI. The CDR3 nucleotides are TGTGCCAGCAGCGATCGACTAGCGGGAGATGAGACCCAGTACTTC. Amino acids: CASSDRLAGDETQYF.

This clone appeared once. The chain has TRBV5-4 and TRBJ1-3; 9 bases agree with TRBD1. J gave up 8 bases and V 3 bases, and 9 bases lay outside the gene matches. Germline lookup yields CDR1 SGHNT and CDR2 YYREEE (reference sequence). The CDR3 is 15 residues long. The CDR3 region has the DNA TGTGCCAGCAGCTCACAGGGGGCCATGGAGTACACCATATATTTT. This encodes CASSSQGAMEYTIYF.

The chain combines TRBV6-5 with TRBJ1-5; 7 bases are shared with TRBD1. Germline assignment: CDR1 MNHEY and CDR2 SVGAGI. The length of the CDR3 is 14 residues. J was trimmed by 4 bases and V by 2 bases; bases with no gene match: 2. In DNA, the CDR3 is TGTGCCAGCAGTTACACACAGGGGAATCAGCCCCAGCATTTT. Protein: CASSYTQGNQPQHF.

The J gene is TRBJ1-1, the V gene TRBV30; D is uncertain. Per germline, CDR1 GTSNPN and CDR2 SVGIG (reference sequence). The CDR3 length is 13 residues. Trimming pared 0 bases from V and 8 bases from J, leaving 13 bases between. In DNA, the CDR3 is TGTGCCTGGAGTGTATCTGGTCAGAAAGAAGCTTTCTTT. This translates into CAWSVSGQKEAFF.

Regarding this clone: The junction does not match germline at one end; this may be a read error. This chain uses TRBV5-1 with TRBJ2-1, with 11 bases matching TRBD2. From germline, CDR1 is SGHRS and CDR2 YFSETQ. The CDR3 is 15 amino acids. The CDR3 DNA reads as TGCGCCAGCACCTTGGCTTCTAGCGGGAGGTTTGAGCAGTTCTTC. This codes for CASTLASSGRFEQFF.

This sequence joins TRBV18 and TRBJ2-4; perhaps TRBD1 as D (7 bases). The CDR3 consists of 15 residues. Trimming removed 3 bases at V and 8 bases at J, with 17 bases between. CDR1 and CDR2 from the germline V gene are KGHSH and LQKENI. The CDR3 is CASSPRTGGGDIQYF. CDR3 nucleotide sequence: TGTGCCAGCTCACCGCGGACAGGCGGCGGGGACATTCAGTACTTC.

This clone has just a few counts. V is TRBV6-4 and J is TRBJ1-2; 7 nucleotides align to TRBD1. With 6 bases clipped from V and 4 bases from J, the junction kept 5 bases outside the gene matches. CDR3 length: 13 amino acids. CDR1 and CDR2 from the germline V gene are MRHNA and SNTAGT. CDR3 amino acids: CASSLTGLYGYTF. In DNA, the CDR3 is TGTGCCAGCAGCCTGACAGGGCTCTATGGCTACACCTTC.

The chain has TRBV27 and TRBJ2-3; TRBD2 is a possible D gene (6 bases). Deletions cut 3 bases from V and 2 bases from J, with 9 bases between. The CDR3 is 14 residues long. Germline V gene lookup returns CDR1 MNHEY and CDR2 SMNVEV (reference sequence). CDR3 region: CASSFGGTTDTQYF. DNA of the CDR3: TGTGCCAGCAGTTTCGGCGGGACCACAGATACGCAGTATTTT.

This clone was seen a few times. CDR3 sequence: CASSTNGGASQPQHF. In DNA form, the CDR3 reads TGTGCCAGTAGTACTAACGGGGGGGCGAGTCAGCCCCAGCATTTT. The chain couples TRBV19 to TRBJ1-5, with D possibly TRBD1 on 6 matching bases. CDR1 and CDR2 (germline): LNHDA, SQIVND (reference sequence). This CDR3 has 15 residues. Trimming shortened V by 4 bases and J by 6 bases, and 16 bases separated the two germline ends.

This clone has just one count. V usage is TRBV4-1 and J usage is TRBJ2-5, with 10 bases lining up with TRBD2. V lost 4 bases and J lost 1; bases outside the gene matches: 6. The germline V gene encodes CDR1 MGHRA and CDR2 YSYEKL. The CDR3 consists of 16 residues. The CDR3 DNA sequence: TGCGCCAGCAGCCCATCTAGCGGGAGCTTCCAAGAGACCCAGTACTTC. It is translated as CASSPSSGSFQETQYF.

Concerning this clone: This CDR3 fails to terminate in the conserved phenylalanine or tryptophan, so it likely reflects a read error. V and J are TRBV27 and TRBJ1-1; weak D call: TRBD1 (6 bases). The CDR3 has 14 residues. The germline CDR1 and CDR2 sequences are MNHEY and SMNVEV (reference sequence). Trimming cost V 3 bases and J 2 bases, with 10 bases left between them. The CDR3 sequence is CASSFGGLNTEAFL. CDR3 bases: TGTGCCAGCAGTTTCGGGGGGCTAAACACTGAAGCTTTCCTT.

The chain employs TRBV6-5 and TRBJ2-2; the D gene is possibly TRBD1 (6 bases). The germline V gene has CDR1 MNHEY and CDR2 SVGAGI. The CDR3 extends over 16 amino acids. The V end lost 2 bases, the J end lost 3 bases, and 13 bases lay between the germline ends. CDR3 amino acids: CASSYRLGGYTGELFF. DNA of the CDR3: TGTGCCAGCAGTTACAGGCTTGGGGGCTACACCGGGGAGCTGTTTTTT.